This T cell receptor beta chain stems from a study of T-cell memory formation after mild COVID-19. About this clonotype: Antigen specificity is unknown.

Germline V gives CDR1 SGHDT, CDR2 YYEEEE. V dropped 6 bases and J dropped 7; count of bases not matched to a gene: 11. CDR3 length: 15 amino acids. Study results and limitations: Day 15 to 85 contracting clones showed balanced CD4/CD8; later expanders leaned CD4+. Second-wave clones that peaked on day 37 lacked confirmed SARS-CoV-2 specificity. Contracting CD4+ clones lay largely in CM and EM, with CD8+ ones residing in EMRA. Several responding clones turned up in pre-infection memory, indicating that cross-reactive memory may have taken part.

TCRdb used MiXCR to reprocess the 5' RACE reads, holding one entry per CDR3 protein. This sample has 250,000 or so distinct CDR3 sequences, with approximately 9% found just once. The sequenced sample consisted of PBMCs or a T cell subset sorted from them (not recorded which). V gene TRBV5-6 combines with J gene TRBJ2-1; 9 bases are shared with TRBD2. This sequence was found in a young man who had mild COVID-19 (a few samples of this study predate the infection). Cell type and time point are not known. Here the CDR3 reads CASIPLGLAENEQFF. The CDR3 nucleotides are TGTGCCAGCATCCCGCTGGGACTAGCAGAGAATGAGCAGTTCTTC.